A single sample gave rise to the 27 T cell receptor beta chains below, sequenced in a study of cytomegalovirus exposure and HLA in healthy donors. The PCR was carried out with 60 Vbeta primers and 13 Jbeta primers. Method: immunoSEQ multiplex PCR; TCRdb's copy keeps in-frame clones and lacks some. In the table there are about 140,000 clones, 80% of which are singletons. Sequenced sample: PBMCs. The receptors come from a man between 35 and 55 years old in good health and CMV-seronegative.

This clone was detected only once. The chain's CDR3 is CASSAEGASYEQYF. In DNA form, the CDR3 reads TGTGCCAGCAGCGCTGAGGGGGCCTCCTACGAGCAGTACTTC. The chain carries TRBV5-5 and TRBJ2-7, with TRBD1 matching over 7 bases. V lost 4 bases, J lost 0 bases, and 4 bases stayed unmatched. Per germline, CDR1 SGHKS and CDR2 YYEKEE (reference sequence). CDR3 size: 14 residues.

This clone appeared once. CDR3 loop: CASSLEAGPGYYF. The DNA of the CDR3 is TGCGCCAGCAGCTTGGAAGCGGGACCTGGATATTACTTC. The gene calls are TRBV5-1 and TRBJ2-7, with 7 bases that match TRBD2. Trimming cost V 0 bases and J 13 bases; bases outside gene matches: 10. The CDR3 sequence is 13 residues long. Germline V CDR1 and CDR2: SGHRS, YFSETQ.

The chain is built from TRBV6-5 and TRBJ2-3, with 11 bases identical to TRBD2. Trimming cost V 5 bases and J 4 bases; bases outside gene matches: 5. Germline-derived CDR1 and CDR2 are MNHEY and SVGAGI. The CDR3 length is 15 residues. The CDR3 protein is CASSATSGGSDTQYF. The CDR3, as DNA: TGTGCCAGCAGTGCAACTAGCGGGGGATCAGATACGCAGTATTTT.

The chain joins TRBV5-6 to TRBJ1-1; D is perhaps TRBD1 (5 bases). This CDR3 spans 14 amino acids. The V end lost 7 bases, the J end lost 5 bases, and 18 bases lay between the germline ends. The germline V gene encodes CDR1 SGHDT and CDR2 YYEEEE. In DNA form, the CDR3 reads TGTGCCAGCCAGGATCCTCGGGGGGGGACTGAAGCTTTCTTT. Residues: CASQDPRGGTEAFF.

The chain links TRBV7-9 to TRBJ2-5; 7 bases agree with TRBD2. The CDR3 is 16 amino acids. Unmatched junction bases numbered 12, after V lost 0 bases and J lost 8 bases. Germline assignment: CDR1 SEHNR and CDR2 FQNEAQ (reference sequence). This chain's CDR3 is CASSLAIGQRGRTQYF. The CDR3 DNA sequence: TGTGCCAGCAGCTTAGCGATAGGTCAGCGGGGCCGTACCCAGTACTTC.

This clone was picked up a small number of times. This chain links TRBV5-8 with TRBJ2-3, with no clear D. The CDR3 extends over 13 amino acids. Germline CDR1 reads SGHTS; CDR2 reads YDEGEE. The V end lost 0 bases, the J end lost 6 bases, and 8 bases lay between the germline ends. The DNA for the CDR3 is TGTGCCAGCAGCTTGGTCCCCCGGGATACGCAGTATTTT. Its protein product is CASSLVPRDTQYF.

This clone was seen many times. The sample has other DNA sequences that encode this CDR3 too. This chain joins TRBV5-1 and TRBJ1-5; 7 positions match TRBD1. J gave up 1 base and V 0 bases, and 1 base lay outside the gene matches. The CDR3 spans 15 residues. CDR1 and CDR2 (germline): SGHRS, YFSETQ. CDR3 in DNA: TGCGCCAGCAGCTTGGACAGGGGAAGCAATCAGCCCCAGCATTTT. Translated: CASSLDRGSNQPQHF.

The chain uses TRBV4-1 and TRBJ2-5, with D possibly matching TRBD1 (6 bases). The DNA matches TRBJ2-7 better at its end, which makes the J call doubtful. Germline V gives CDR1 MGHRA, CDR2 YSYEKL. The CDR3 spans 14 residues. The CDR3 sequence is CASSQQDSPYEQYF. CDR3 nucleotides: TGCGCCAGCAGCCAACAGGACAGCCCCTACGAGCAGTACTTC.

This clone was observed a handful of times. CDR3 DNA: TGTGCCAGCAGTGCCACAGGGGGCTCTAATTCACCCCTCCACTTT. This translates into CASSATGGSNSPLHF. The J gene is TRBJ1-6, the V gene TRBV6-1; 9 nucleotides agree with TRBD1. The CDR3 is 15 residues long. Germline lookup yields CDR1 MNHNS and CDR2 SASEGT. Trimming at V came to 4 bases and at J to 6 bases, leaving 4 bases not matched to a gene.

This clone was recorded only once. CDR3 DNA sequence: TGTGCCTGGAAAGAACTAGCGGGGGCAATCTACGAGCAGTACTTC. This gives the protein CAWKELAGAIYEQYF. The chain carries TRBV30 and TRBJ2-7; 11 nucleotides agree with TRBD2. The trim removed 4 bases at V and 3 bases at J, leaving 8 bases unmatched. This CDR3 is 15 amino acids long. Germline V lookup: CDR1 GTSNPN, CDR2 SVGIG (reference sequence).

The rearrangement joins TRBV7-2 to TRBJ2-3; D not resolved. The CDR3 sequence is 13 residues long. Trimming took 5 bases from V and 3 from J, leaving 9 bases between them. Looked up from germline, CDR1 is SGHTA and CDR2 is FQGNSA. The chain's CDR3 is CASSRALTDTQYF. The CDR3 region has the DNA TGTGCCAGCAGCCGTGCGTTAACAGATACGCAGTATTTT.

This chain connects TRBV5-1 to TRBJ1-5; 8 bases are a match to TRBD1. There are 15 residues in the CDR3. Germline lookup yields CDR1 SGHRS and CDR2 YFSETQ. After removal of 4 bases from V and 2 bases from J, the junction contained 5 bases not matched to a gene. CDR3 sequence: CASSPTGAGNQPQHF. CDR3 DNA: TGCGCCAGCAGCCCGACAGGGGCTGGCAATCAGCCCCAGCATTTT.

Only a few counts were recorded for this clone. This chain joins TRBV7-9 and TRBJ2-7; no clear D gene. CDR1 and CDR2 (germline): SEHNR, FQNEAQ (reference sequence). CDR3 size: 12 residues. V was cut by 0 bases and J by 6 bases, with 6 bases left in between. The chain's CDR3 is CASSLATGEQYF. For the CDR3, the DNA is TGTGCCAGCAGCTTAGCAACTGGCGAGCAGTACTTC.

For the CDR3, the DNA is TGTGCCAGCAGCTCGGTCGGTGGGCCGGCCCAGTATTTT. Amino acids: CASSSVGGPAQYF. The chain carries TRBV7-2 and TRBJ2-3; no definite D call. This CDR3 is 13 amino acids long. Germline V lookup: CDR1 SGHTA, CDR2 FQGNSA. Between the trimmed V and J ends, which lost 4 bases and 12 bases, there was a span of 17 bases.

V is TRBV11-2 and J is TRBJ1-6, with a tentative D call TRBD1 (6 bases). Germline-derived CDR1 and CDR2 are SGHAT and FQNNGV. Trimming took off 1 base at V and 13 bases at J, with 14 bases between the two ends. The CDR3 runs to 14 residues. CDR3 nucleotide sequence: TGTGCCAGCAGCTTAGGGGGCCAGGGGTACCCCCTCCACTTT. Residues: CASSLGGQGYPLHF. Filled out from reference TRBV11-2 and TRBJ1-6, the complete variable domain reads EAGVAQSPRYKIIEKRQSVAFWCNPISGHATLYWYQQILGQGPKLLIQFQNNGVVDDSQLPKDRFSAERLKGVDSTLKIQPAKLEDSAVYLCASSLGGQGYPLHFGNGTRLTVT.

V gene TRBV9 combines with J gene TRBJ2-1; 11 nucleotides line up with TRBD2. CDR3 length: 17 residues. Unmatched junction bases numbered 9, after V lost 0 bases and J lost 7 bases. The germline V gene has CDR1 SGDLS and CDR2 YYNGEE. CDR3 amino acids: CASSVGLAGGPQNEQFF. DNA of the CDR3: TGTGCCAGCAGCGTAGGTCTAGCGGGGGGACCACAAAATGAGCAGTTCTTC.

This rearrangement joins TRBV5-1 to TRBJ2-5; 9 bases fit TRBD1. The J call may be mistaken, given a closer DNA end match to TRBJ2-7. The CDR3 sequence is 14 residues long. Germline V lookup: CDR1 SGHRS, CDR2 YFSETQ. This chain's CDR3 is CASSFTGGRYEQYF. The CDR3 DNA follows: TGCGCCAGCAGCTTTACAGGGGGCAGGTACGAGCAGTACTTC.

J is TRBJ2-5 and V is TRBV7-6; 7 bases align to TRBD1. V dropped 5 bases and J dropped 4; count of bases not matched to a gene: 4. Germline values: CDR1 SGHVS, CDR2 FNYEAQ. The CDR3 has 13 residues. The CDR3, as DNA: TGTGCCAGCAGCCTTCGGACAGGAGAGACCCAGTACTTC. It translates to CASSLRTGETQYF. Looking up the rest from reference TRBV7-6 and TRBJ2-5 gives the full variable domain: GAGVSQSPRYKVTKRGQDVALRCDPISGHVSLYWYRQALGQGPEFLTYFNYEAQQDKSGLPNDRFSAERPEGSISTLTIQRTEQRDSAMYRCASSLRTGETQYFGPGTRLLVL.

This rearrangement joins TRBV7-2 to TRBJ2-2; D is ambiguous. V dropped 2 bases and J dropped 1 base, with 5 bases sitting between them. This CDR3 is 14 amino acids long. The germline V gene has CDR1 SGHTA and CDR2 FQGNSA. The CDR3: CASSLLRNTGELFF. The CDR3 DNA sequence: TGTGCCAGCAGCTTACTGAGGAACACCGGGGAGCTGTTTTTT. The full variable domain, its missing parts supplied by reference TRBV7-2 and TRBJ2-2, is GAGVSQSPSNKVTEKGKDVELRCDPISGHTALYWYRQSLGQGLEFLIYFQGNSAPDKSGLPSDRFSAERTGGSVSTLTIQRTQQEDSAVYLCASSLLRNTGELFFGEGSRLTVL.

Only a few counts were recorded for this clone. The chain joins TRBV4-3 to TRBJ1-1; D possibly corresponds to TRBD1 (5 bases). V was shortened by 1 base and J by 4 bases, with 7 bases between the two germline ends. The CDR3 totals 13 residues. Germline V gene data show CDR1 as LGHNA and CDR2 as YSLEER. The CDR3 loop is CASSQVRGTEAFF. CDR3 in DNA: TGCGCCAGCAGCCAAGTTAGGGGCACTGAAGCTTTCTTT.

The gene calls are TRBV2 and TRBJ1-4; the match to TRBD1 covers 7 bases. Germline V gene data show CDR1 as SNHLY and CDR2 as FYNNEI. Trimming took 6 bases from V and 5 from J; bases not matched to a gene: 9. The CDR3 contains 15 residues. The CDR3 DNA sequence: TGTGCCAGCAGGAAGACAGGGCCTTTAAATGAAAAACTGTTTTTT. It encodes CASRKTGPLNEKLFF.

V and J are TRBV29-1 and TRBJ2-7; TRBD1 agrees at 10 bases. Germline values: CDR1 SQVTM, CDR2 ANQGSEA. This CDR3 has 13 residues. V gave up 6 bases and J gave up 1 base; unmatched junction bases: 3. As DNA, the CDR3 is TGCAGCGTGGGACAGGGGCCTTCCTACGAGCAGTACTTC. Protein sequence: CSVGQGPSYEQYF.

This clone has a handful of counts. The gene calls are TRBV12-5 and TRBJ2-1, with D possibly matching TRBD1 (5 bases). The CDR3 is 13 residues long. Germline-derived CDR1 and CDR2 are LGHNT and FRNRAP. V lost 6 bases to trimming and J lost 11 bases, with 17 bases between them. DNA for the CDR3: TGTGCTAGTGGCTTCCAATCCGACAGAAAGCAGTTCTTC. Translating gives CASGFQSDRKQFF. The full variable domain, with the rest looked up from reference TRBV12-5 and TRBJ2-1, is DARVTQTPRHKVTEMGQEVTMRCQPILGHNTVFWYRQTMMQGLELLAYFRNRAPLDDSGMPKDRFSAEMPDATLATLKIQPSEPRDSAVYFCASGFQSDRKQFFGPGTRLTVL.

This clone appeared once. The chain joins TRBV19 to TRBJ2-1, with 7 positions matching TRBD1. Germline values: CDR1 LNHDA, CDR2 SQIVND (reference sequence). Unmatched junction bases numbered 5, after V lost 5 bases and J lost 4 bases. CDR3 length equals 14 residues. The CDR3 DNA reads as TGTGCCAGTAGTCCATGGGACAGTTACAATGAGCAGTTCTTC. Translating gives CASSPWDSYNEQFF.

The chain couples TRBV10-2 to TRBJ2-1, with 9 nucleotides matching TRBD2. The germline V gene has CDR1 WSHSY and CDR2 SAAADI. The trim removed 4 bases at V and 4 bases at J, leaving 11 bases unmatched. This CDR3 region has 17 residues. For the CDR3, the DNA is TGCGCCAGCAGTGCAAGCGGGGGGCCAGTTTCGTACAATGAGCAGTTCTTC. The encoded protein is CASSASGGPVSYNEQFF.

The CDR3 sequence is CASSLEPGDETQYF. CDR3 nucleotides: TGTGCCAGCAGCTTAGAACCAGGGGATGAGACCCAGTACTTC. This chain uses TRBV7-7 with TRBJ2-5; weak D call: TRBD1 (6 bases). The V gene's germline CDR1 is SSHAT and CDR2 FNYEAQ (reference sequence). Trimming shortened V by 1 base and J by 5 bases, and 11 bases separated the two germline ends. CDR3 size: 14 residues.

This sequence joins TRBV7-9 and TRBJ2-1, with D perhaps matching TRBD1 (9 bases). V was shortened by 5 bases and J by 7 bases, with 21 bases between the two germline ends. The CDR3 is made up of 16 amino acids. Germline V CDR1 and CDR2: SEHNR, FQNEAQ (reference sequence). In DNA, the CDR3 is TGTGCCAGCAGCCCTCCCGGGGGGGACAGGGTTAATGAGCAGTTCTTC. Amino acids: CASSPPGGDRVNEQFF.